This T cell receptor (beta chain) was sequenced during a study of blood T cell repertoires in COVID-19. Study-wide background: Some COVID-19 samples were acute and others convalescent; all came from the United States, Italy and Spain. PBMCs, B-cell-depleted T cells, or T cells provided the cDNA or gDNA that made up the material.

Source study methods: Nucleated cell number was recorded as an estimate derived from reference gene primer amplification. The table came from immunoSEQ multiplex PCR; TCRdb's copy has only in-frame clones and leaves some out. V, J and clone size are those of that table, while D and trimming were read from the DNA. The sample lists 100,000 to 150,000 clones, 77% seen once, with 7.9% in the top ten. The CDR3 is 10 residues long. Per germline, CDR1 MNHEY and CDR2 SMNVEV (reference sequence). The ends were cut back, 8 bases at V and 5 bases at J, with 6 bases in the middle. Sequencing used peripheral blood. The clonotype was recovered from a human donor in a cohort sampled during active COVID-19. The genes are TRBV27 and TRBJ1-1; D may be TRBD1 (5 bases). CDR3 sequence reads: CASRGTEAFF. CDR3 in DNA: TGTGCCAGCCGGGGGACTGAAGCTTTCTTT.